The source of this TCR beta chain is a study of response to subunit inactivated influenza vaccine listed by TCRdb under 2018. Some background on the complete study: To follow how T cells responded to a trivalent subunit inactivated influenza vaccine, the researchers relied on deep quantitative profiling of the T cell receptor repertoire.

Library generation was performed with RT-PCR. The instrument given in TCRdb is Illumina HiSeq 2500. In-frame beta chains were kept once TCRdb had trimmed the public reads at Q25 with fastp and called clones with MiXCR. One record per CDR3 amino acid sequence lists the most common genes and DNA. Counted in this sample were approximately 230,000 distinct CDR3 sequences; roughly an eighth of them appeared once. More than 7% of the sample lies in the top ten. Study-wide findings and limitations: According to the authors, only a limited number of new T cells may be recruited by each seasonal influenza vaccination.

CDR3 length: 13 amino acids, cysteine to phenylalanine. Solely the CDR3 DNA is kept, with 39 bases framed from the first base. Via the germline V gene, CDR1 is SGHAT and CDR2 FQNNGV. V and J are truncated by 0 bases and 6 bases respectively, leaving an intervening sequence of 9 bases. As for this clonotype: Its antigen remains undetermined. No base qualities exist here, and no much larger clone lies one base off it.

The chain uses TRBV11-2 and TRBJ2-7, with no reliable assignment of the D segment. Sequences were derived from non-naive T cells sorted from PBMCs, sampled 14 to 15 days before vaccination. Reading the label with the study, this specimen's cell subset or site is: memory T cell fraction. This TCR was sampled from a man in his forties or fifties who received an inactivated influenza vaccine. Donor details come from another sample of the same person, matched by shared clones. The CDR3 protein sequence reads: CASSLDMPVEQYF. The sequenced DNA: TGTGCCAGCAGCTTAGACATGCCTGTCGAGCAGTACTTC. Full variable domain (CDR3 extended with the reference TRBV11-2 and TRBJ2-7 proteins): EAGVAQSPRYKIIEKRQSVAFWCNPISGHATLYWYQQILGQGPKLLIQFQNNGVVDDSQLPKDRFSAERLKGVDSTLKIQPAKLEDSAVYLCASSLDMPVEQYFGPGTRLTVT.